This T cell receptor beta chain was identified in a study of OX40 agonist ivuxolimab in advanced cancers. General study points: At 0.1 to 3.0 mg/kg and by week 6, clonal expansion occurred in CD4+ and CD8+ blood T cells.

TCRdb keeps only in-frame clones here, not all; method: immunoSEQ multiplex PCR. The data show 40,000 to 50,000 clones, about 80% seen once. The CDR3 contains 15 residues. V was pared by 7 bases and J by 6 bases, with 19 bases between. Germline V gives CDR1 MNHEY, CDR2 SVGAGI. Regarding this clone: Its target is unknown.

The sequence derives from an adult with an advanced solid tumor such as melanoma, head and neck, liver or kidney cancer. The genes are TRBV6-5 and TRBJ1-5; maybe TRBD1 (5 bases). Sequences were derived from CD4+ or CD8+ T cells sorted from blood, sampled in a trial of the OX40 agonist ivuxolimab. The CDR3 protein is CASKHSGQGSQPQHF. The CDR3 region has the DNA TGTGCCAGCAAGCATTCGGGGCAGGGCTCTCAGCCCCAGCATTTT.